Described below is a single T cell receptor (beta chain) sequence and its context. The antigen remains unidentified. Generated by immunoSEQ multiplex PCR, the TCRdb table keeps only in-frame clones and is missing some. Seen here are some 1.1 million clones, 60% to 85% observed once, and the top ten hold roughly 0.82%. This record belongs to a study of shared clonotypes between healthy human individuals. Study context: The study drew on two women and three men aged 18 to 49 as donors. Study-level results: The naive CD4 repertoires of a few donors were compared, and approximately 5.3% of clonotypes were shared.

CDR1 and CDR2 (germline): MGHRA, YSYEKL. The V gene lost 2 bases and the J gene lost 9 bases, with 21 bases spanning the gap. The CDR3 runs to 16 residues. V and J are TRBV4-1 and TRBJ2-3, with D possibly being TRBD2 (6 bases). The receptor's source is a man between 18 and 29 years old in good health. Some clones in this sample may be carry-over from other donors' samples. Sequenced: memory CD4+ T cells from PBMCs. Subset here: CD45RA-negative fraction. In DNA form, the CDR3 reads TGCGCCAGCAGCCAAAACCGGGACTTGACTGTAGACACGCAGTATTTT. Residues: CASSQNRDLTVDTQYF.